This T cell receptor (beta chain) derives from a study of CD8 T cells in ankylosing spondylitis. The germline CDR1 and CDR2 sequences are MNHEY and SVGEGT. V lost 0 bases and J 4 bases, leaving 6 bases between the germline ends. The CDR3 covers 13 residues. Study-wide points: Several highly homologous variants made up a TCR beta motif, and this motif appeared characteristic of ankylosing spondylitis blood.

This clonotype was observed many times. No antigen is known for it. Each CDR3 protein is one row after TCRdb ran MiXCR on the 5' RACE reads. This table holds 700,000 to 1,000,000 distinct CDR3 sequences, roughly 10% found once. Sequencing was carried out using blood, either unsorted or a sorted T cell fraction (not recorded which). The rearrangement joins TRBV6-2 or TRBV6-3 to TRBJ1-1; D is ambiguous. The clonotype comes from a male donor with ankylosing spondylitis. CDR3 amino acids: CASSYSKGTEAFF. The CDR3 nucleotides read TGTGCCAGCAGTTACTCGAAGGGCACTGAAGCTTTCTTT.